The 32 T cell receptor beta chains below come from one sample, sequenced in a study of blood T cell repertoires in COVID-19. The method was immunoSEQ multiplex PCR; TCRdb's version includes in-frame clones alone and lacks a portion of them. Among about 78,000 clones listed, roughly nine tenths were seen once. Sequencing input: peripheral blood. These receptors were obtained from a man aged 50-60 years with active or convalescent COVID-19.

The chain links TRBV6-2 or TRBV6-3 to TRBJ1-1; the D is unclear. Trimming took off 0 bases at V and 1 base at J, with 12 bases between the two ends. Per the germline V gene, CDR1 is MNHEY and CDR2 is SVGEGT. The CDR3 totals 16 residues. CDR3 residues: CASSYSRSSWNTEAFF. The CDR3 DNA sequence: TGTGCCAGCAGTTACTCGAGGTCCAGCTGGAACACTGAAGCTTTCTTT.

The V gene is TRBV6-5, the J gene TRBJ1-6; tentatively, D is TRBD1 (6 bases). Germline CDR1 and CDR2: MNHEY and SVGAGI. CDR3 length: 14 amino acids. The ends were cut back, 6 bases at V and 5 bases at J, with 11 bases in the middle. The CDR3 loop reads CASRTTGNNSPLHF. CDR3 nucleotides: TGTGCCAGCAGAACTACAGGGAATAATTCACCCCTCCACTTT.

This chain links TRBV6-6 with TRBJ1-1, with 7 bases identical to TRBD1. Unmatched junction bases numbered 5, after V lost 6 bases and J lost 1 base. The CDR3 is made up of 14 amino acids. Germline V lookup: CDR1 MNHNY, CDR2 SVGAGI (reference sequence). CDR3 sequence: CASSPGTANTEAFF. The DNA of the CDR3 is TGTGCCAGCAGCCCCGGGACAGCGAACACTGAAGCTTTCTTT.

This clone has a single count. The genes are TRBV27 and TRBJ1-6; TRBD1 aligns across 7 bases. The CDR3 covers 16 residues. Germline CDR1 reads MNHEY; CDR2 reads SMNVEV (reference sequence). The V gene end was trimmed by 5 bases and the J gene end by 5 bases; junction bases not matched to a gene: 9. The CDR3 region has the DNA TGTGCCAGCAGTCAACCTACAGGGGCCAATAATTCACCCCTCCACTTT. It translates to CASSQPTGANNSPLHF.

The CDR3 is CASKGGPAGETQYF. The DNA of the CDR3 is TGTGCCAGCAAGGGGGGGCCCGCCGGGGAGACCCAGTACTTC. The V call is TRBV28, the J call TRBJ2-5; a possible D gene is TRBD2 (7 bases). The V and J ends lost 7 bases and 5 bases respectively, with 17 bases between them. The germline V gene encodes CDR1 MDHEN and CDR2 SYDVKM. This CDR3 comprises 14 residues.

CDR3 region: CASSRTSYNEQFF. CDR3 DNA sequence: TGTGCCAGCAGTCGTACTTCCTACAATGAGCAGTTCTTC. J is TRBJ2-1 and V is TRBV6-6; D remains ambiguous. Germline CDR1 MNHNY, CDR2 SVGAGI (reference sequence). Trimming cost V 5 bases and J 1 base, with 6 bases left between them. This CDR3 has 13 amino acids.

This clone showed up just a few times. This chain uses TRBV11-2 with TRBJ2-5, with a possible D match to TRBD2 (6 bases). This CDR3 is built from 13 residues. The germline CDR1 and CDR2 sequences are SGHAT and FQNNGV. V lost 4 bases to trimming and J lost 3 bases, with 9 bases between them. In DNA form, the CDR3 reads TGTGCCAGCAGCTGGGGACTCAAAGAGACCCAGTACTTC. Translating gives CASSWGLKETQYF.

The V gene is TRBV7-9, the J gene TRBJ1-1; TRBD1 agrees at 9 bases. Per germline, CDR1 SEHNR and CDR2 FQNEAQ (reference sequence). V lost 5 bases, J lost 2 bases, and 6 bases stayed unmatched. There are 15 residues in the CDR3. In DNA, the CDR3 is TGTGCCAGCAGCAGTTCGACAGGGGGTAACACTGAAGCTTTCTTT. The encoded protein is CASSSSTGGNTEAFF.

The CDR3 DNA is TGTGCCAGCAGTAACTCCGGGACAGGGGTTTCCCTCGAGCAGTACGTC. Translation: CASSNSGTGVSLEQYV. The chain joins TRBV6-2 or TRBV6-3 to TRBJ2-7, with 10 bases identical to TRBD1. The CDR3 sequence is 16 residues long. CDR1 and CDR2 from the germline V gene are MNHEY and SVGEGT.

The rearrangement links TRBV7-2 to TRBJ2-5, with 10 positions matching TRBD2. The germline V gene encodes CDR1 SGHTA and CDR2 FQGNSA. V was clipped by 0 bases and J by 0 bases; unmatched bases: 1. The CDR3 runs 16 residues. CDR3 region: CASSLALAGYQETQYF. As DNA, the CDR3 is TGTGCCAGCAGCTTAGCACTAGCGGGGTACCAAGAGACCCAGTACTTC.

The rearrangement uses TRBV3-1 (or the pseudogene TRBV3-2) and TRBJ1-3; 9 bases match TRBD1. V lost 3 bases, J lost 4 bases, and 4 bases stayed unmatched. This CDR3 contains 15 residues. Germline lookup yields CDR1 LGHDT and CDR2 YNNKEL (reference sequence). CDR3 coding DNA: TGTGCCAGCAGCCAGGGACAGGGAGTGGGAAACACCATATATTTT. This gives the protein CASSQGQGVGNTIYF.

J is TRBJ2-7 and V is TRBV3-1 (or the pseudogene TRBV3-2); TRBD2 is a possible D gene (5 bases). Germline V gives CDR1 LGHDT, CDR2 YNNKEL (reference sequence). This CDR3 comprises 13 residues. Trimming took off 8 bases at V and 6 bases at J, with 17 bases between the two ends. The CDR3 nucleotides are TGTGCCAGCGCCCGGAAGGGAGAGGCCGAGCAGTACTTC. Encoded protein: CASARKGEAEQYF.

The chain is built from TRBV5-5 and TRBJ2-1; 7 bases agree with TRBD1. The CDR3 extends over 14 amino acids. With 4 bases clipped from V and 6 bases from J, the junction kept 7 bases outside the gene matches. CDR1 is SGHKS, CDR2 YYEKEE, per germline (reference sequence). Written as DNA, the CDR3 is TGTGCCAGCAGCATAGGACAGGAACCCAATGAGCAGTTCTTC. Its translation: CASSIGQEPNEQFF.

The chain recombines TRBV30 with TRBJ1-5, with D unclear. There are 13 residues in the CDR3. Germline V CDR1 and CDR2: GTSNPN, SVGIG (reference sequence). Trimming left V 2 bases short and J 7 bases short, with 12 bases between. This chain's CDR3 is CAWSFTENQPQHF. The CDR3 nucleotides read TGTGCCTGGAGTTTCACAGAAAACCAGCCCCAGCATTTT.

With regard to this clone: A read error may produce the germline difference seen at one junction end. The chain carries TRBV7-8 and TRBJ2-2; no firm D call. The CDR3 runs 15 residues. Germline CDR1 is SGHVS and CDR2 is FQNEAQ. CDR3 sequence reads: CASSLLGVNSGELFF. The CDR3 DNA reads as TGTGCCAGCAGCTTACTGGGCGTTAACAGCGGGGAGCTGTTTTTT.

The chain recombines TRBV6-2 or TRBV6-3 with TRBJ1-4; D is unclear. The ends were cut back, 1 base at V and 7 bases at J, with 10 bases in the middle. This CDR3 is built from 14 residues. CDR1 and CDR2 (germline): MNHEY, SVGEGT. The CDR3 is CASSYYEGGEKLFF. Written as DNA, the CDR3 is TGTGCCAGCAGTTACTACGAGGGTGGTGAAAAACTGTTTTTT.

The rearrangement links TRBV6-1 to TRBJ1-1; the D is unclear. This CDR3 spans 14 amino acids. Germline V gene sequence: CDR1 MNHNS, CDR2 SASEGT. With 3 bases removed from V and 1 base from J, the gap between germline ends came to 9 bases. The CDR3 sequence is CASSEVWANTEAFF. In nucleotides, the CDR3 is TGTGCCAGCAGTGAGGTATGGGCGAACACTGAAGCTTTCTTT.

The table lists this clone with a count of one. This sequence joins TRBV12-3 or TRBV12-4 and TRBJ1-2; D is unclear. The V end was cut by 7 bases, the J end by 5 bases, with 11 bases between. The CDR3 spans 12 residues. CDR3 sequence (DNA): TGTGCCAGCACCGAGGTCGGGTATGGCTACACCTTC. Translation: CASTEVGYGYTF.

The chain combines TRBV7-2 with TRBJ2-1; 9 bases align to TRBD1. The J segment lost 5 bases and the V segment lost 4 bases, leaving 6 bases of the junction unmatched. The CDR3 covers 15 residues. CDR1 SGHTA and CDR2 FQGNSA come from the germline V gene. The CDR3, as DNA: TGTGCCAGCAGCTCGCAGGACAGGGGTAACAATGAGCAGTTCTTC. Protein sequence: CASSSQDRGNNEQFF.

The genes are TRBV10-3 and TRBJ2-5, with 7 bases lining up with TRBD1. Germline trimming cut 5 bases from V and 2 bases from J; bases unmatched to any gene: 8. Germline V gene lookup returns CDR1 ENHRY and CDR2 SYGVKD. This CDR3 region has 15 residues. CDR3 DNA: TGTGCCATCAGTACGGGACAGAGCAGTCAAGAGACCCAGTACTTC. It specifies CAISTGQSSQETQYF.

The table lists this clone with a count of one. It is unclear where the CDR3 begins or ends on the DNA, so no DNA is shown, and the CDR3 is as TCRdb lists it. J is TRBJ2-1 and V is TRBV2; TRBD2 is taken as the D call from the table, unchecked against the DNA. Germline values: CDR1 SNHLY, CDR2 FYNNEI. Ends included, the CDR3 has 14 residues. The CDR3 spells CASSTSSSYNEQFF.

V gene TRBV5-4 combines with J gene TRBJ1-4, with TRBD1 matching over 11 bases. This CDR3 is 14 amino acids long. The V and J ends lost 5 bases and 5 bases, in that order; junction bases with no gene match: 2. The germline gives CDR1 SGHNT, CDR2 YYREEE (reference sequence). CDR3 DNA sequence: TGTGCCAGCAGGAGGACAGGGGGCAATGAAAAACTGTTTTTT. Its translation is CASRRTGGNEKLFF. The full variable domain, its missing parts supplied by reference TRBV5-4 and TRBJ1-4, is ETGVTQSPTHLIKTRGQQVTLRCSSQSGHNTVSWYQQALGQGPQFIFQYYREEENGRGNFPPRFSGLQFPNYSSELNVNALELDDSALYLCASRRTGGNEKLFFGSGTQLSVL.

As regards this clone: Other DNA sequences from this sample encode an identical CDR3 as well. This chain connects TRBV30 to TRBJ1-5; D call uncertain. Between the trimmed V and J ends, which lost 0 bases and 1 base, there was a span of 10 bases. The CDR3 totals 15 residues. Germline V gives CDR1 GTSNPN, CDR2 SVGIG (reference sequence). CDR3 protein: CAWSVPGLSNQPQHF. The DNA for the CDR3 is TGTGCCTGGAGTGTACCGGGGTTGAGCAATCAGCCCCAGCATTTT.

Notes on this clone: Other DNA sequences in this sample translate to the same CDR3. The chain joins TRBV7-9 to TRBJ1-2, with 12 bases identical to TRBD1. Germline CDR1 SEHNR, CDR2 FQNEAQ (reference sequence). V lost 4 bases to trimming and J lost 5 bases; unmatched junction nucleotides: 2. CDR3 length: 14 residues. CDR3 sequence reads: CASSSGQGAYGYTF. CDR3 nucleotide sequence: TGTGCCAGCAGCTCGGGACAGGGGGCTTATGGCTACACCTTC.

This chain links TRBV27 with TRBJ1-4; 7 positions agree with TRBD1. The CDR3 covers 14 residues. V shed 6 bases, J shed 5 bases, and the junction held 6 bases outside the gene matches. Germline CDR1 is MNHEY and CDR2 is SMNVEV (reference sequence). CDR3 residues: CASSRTGKNEKLFF. As DNA, the CDR3 is TGTGCCAGCAGCCGGACAGGAAAAAATGAAAAACTGTTTTTT.

V gene TRBV28 combines with J gene TRBJ2-1; a possible D gene is TRBD1 (5 bases). Germline V CDR1 and CDR2: MDHEN, SYDVKM. V was clipped by 5 bases and J by 0 bases, with 14 bases between them. There are 16 residues in the CDR3. This chain's CDR3 is CASSRGLTHSYNEQFF. Here the CDR3 DNA reads TGTGCCAGCAGTAGGGGTCTTACTCACTCCTACAATGAGCAGTTCTTC.

The rearrangement links TRBV12-5 to TRBJ2-3; 11 bases are shared with TRBD2. CDR1 and CDR2 from the germline V gene are LGHNT and FRNRAP. Unmatched junction bases numbered 12, after V lost 6 bases and J lost 4 bases. This CDR3 region has 17 residues. The CDR3: CASGLGLDSGGADTQYF. As DNA, the CDR3 is TGTGCTAGTGGGCTTGGTTTGGATAGCGGGGGGGCAGATACGCAGTATTTT.

The chain recombines TRBV6-5 with TRBJ2-1; TRBD2 matches 8 bases. The germline CDR1 and CDR2 sequences are MNHEY and SVGAGI. This CDR3 is built from 10 residues. V lost 8 bases, J lost 15 bases, and 6 bases stayed unmatched. This CDR3 reads CASVQRGWFF. The CDR3 DNA reads as TGTGCCAGCGTCCAGCGGGGGTGGTTCTTC.

The rearrangement joins TRBV6-1 to TRBJ2-1, with D tentatively TRBD2 (5 bases). Germline CDR1 MNHNS, CDR2 SASEGT. V shed 2 bases and J shed 11 bases, with 10 bases lying between them. The CDR3 covers 12 residues. The CDR3 loop reads CASSESGTKQFF. The CDR3 DNA sequence: TGTGCCAGCAGTGAAAGCGGAACAAAGCAGTTCTTC.

J is TRBJ1-5 and V is TRBV7-2; D is uncertain. CDR3 size: 13 residues. CDR1 and CDR2 from the germline V gene are SGHTA and FQGNSA. Trimming cost V 2 bases and J 4 bases, with 6 bases left between them. In nucleotides, the CDR3 is TGTGCCAGCAGCTTAAGAGAAAATCAGCCCCAGCATTTT. Encoded protein: CASSLRENQPQHF.

This chain uses TRBV11-2 with TRBJ2-1; 7 bases agree with TRBD1. Germline V gene lookup returns CDR1 SGHAT and CDR2 FQNNGV. The length of the CDR3 is 15 residues. With V trimmed by 4 bases and J by 7 bases, 10 bases remained unmatched. The CDR3 is CASSSMGRGTNEQFF. In DNA form, the CDR3 reads TGTGCCAGCAGCTCAATGGGCAGGGGGACAAATGAGCAGTTCTTC. Supplemented by reference TRBV11-2 and TRBJ2-1, the full variable domain reads EAGVAQSPRYKIIEKRQSVAFWCNPISGHATLYWYQQILGQGPKLLIQFQNNGVVDDSQLPKDRFSAERLKGVDSTLKIQPAKLEDSAVYLCASSSMGRGTNEQFFGPGTRLTVL.

The chain has TRBV11-2 and TRBJ2-3; 10 nucleotides align to TRBD1. Germline V gives CDR1 SGHAT, CDR2 FQNNGV. The CDR3 extends over 18 amino acids. Trimming removed 3 bases from V and 6 bases from J; junction bases left unmatched: 15. CDR3 DNA sequence: TGTGCCAGCAGCTTCTCAACAGTGACAGGGGGCGGGCCGGATACGCAGTATTTT. Amino acids: CASSFSTVTGGGPDTQYF.